These 18 T cell receptor beta chains came from one sample sequenced in a study of cytomegalovirus exposure and HLA in healthy donors. PCR involved 60 Vbeta and 13 Jbeta primers. Generated by immunoSEQ multiplex PCR, the TCRdb table keeps only in-frame clones and is missing some. The sample lists about 130,000 clones; 76% were seen once. What was sequenced was PBMCs. Every receptor here comes from a man between 45 and 60 years old in good health and CMV-seronegative.

The chain has TRBV5-4 and TRBJ2-1, with a tentative D call TRBD1 (5 bases). The CDR3 runs 13 residues. CDR1 SGHNT and CDR2 YYREEE come from the germline V gene (reference sequence). Deletions cut 2 bases from V and 5 bases from J, with 8 bases between. The CDR3 spells CASSLDSDNEQFF. CDR3 bases: TGTGCCAGCAGCTTAGACAGTGACAATGAGCAGTTCTTC.

The chain links TRBV7-9 to TRBJ1-1; D not certain. The CDR3 is 16 residues long. In germline, CDR1 is SEHNR, CDR2 FQNEAQ (reference sequence). V gave up 2 bases and J gave up 1 base, with 14 bases separating them. The CDR3 spells CASSLRLGRTNTEAFF. CDR3 nucleotides: TGTGCCAGCAGCTTAAGGTTGGGGAGAACGAACACTGAAGCTTTCTTT.

The chain carries TRBV15 and TRBJ2-2; possibly TRBD1 for D (5 bases). Trimming removed 3 bases from V and 1 base from J, with 9 bases in between. Germline-derived CDR1 and CDR2 are LNHNV and YYDKDF (reference sequence). This CDR3 has 15 residues. DNA for the CDR3: TGTGCCACCAGCAGGACAGCTATGAACACCGGGGAGCTGTTTTTT. Its protein is CATSRTAMNTGELFF.

In this sample, this clone turned up a few times. The chain joins TRBV6-1 to TRBJ1-1, with TRBD1 matching over 9 bases. The germline CDR1 and CDR2 sequences are MNHNS and SASEGT. CDR3 length: 11 amino acids. Unmatched junction bases numbered 4, after V lost 6 bases and J lost 11 bases. CDR3 nucleotides: TGTGCCAGCAGCACAGGGGGCAAGGCTTTCTTT. This encodes CASSTGGKAFF.

The CDR3, as DNA: TGCGCCAGCAGCCCGACAGGATTTAACTATGGCTACACCTTC. It specifies CASSPTGFNYGYTF. The J gene is TRBJ1-2, the V gene TRBV4-1; TRBD1 might be the D (6 bases). This CDR3 spans 14 amino acids. Trimming cost V 4 bases and J 1 base, with 10 bases left between them. Germline V CDR1 and CDR2: MGHRA, YSYEKL.

CDR3 sequence: CASTQTAPGTQYF. CDR3 DNA sequence: TGCGCCAGCACTCAGACAGCCCCGGGTACGCAGTATTTT. This chain links TRBV10-2 with TRBJ2-3; weak D call: TRBD1 (5 bases). Trimming removed 7 bases from V and 8 bases from J, with 16 bases in between. The CDR3 contains 13 residues. In germline, CDR1 is WSHSY, CDR2 SAAADI.

The rearrangement uses TRBV5-4 and TRBJ2-7, with 10 bases fitting TRBD2. After removal of 4 bases from V and 3 bases from J, the junction contained 7 bases not matched to a gene. CDR1 is SGHNT and CDR2 is YYREEE in the germline V gene (reference sequence). The CDR3 is made up of 15 amino acids. The CDR3 is CASSAQSGGVYEQYF. The CDR3 nucleotides are TGTGCCAGCAGCGCGCAGAGCGGGGGGGTCTACGAGCAGTACTTC.

CDR3 nucleotide sequence: TGCGCCAGCAGTCATGTACCTGGACAGCGAATTAACTATGGCTACACCTTC. The encoded protein is CASSHVPGQRINYGYTF. The J gene is TRBJ1-2, the V gene TRBV23-1; TRBD1 is a possible D gene (6 bases). TRBV23-1 is an ORF, and what it does is uncertain. With 3 bases removed from V and 1 base from J, the gap between germline ends came to 18 bases. The CDR3 totals 17 residues.

This clone came up a few times. The rearrangement joins TRBV5-4 to TRBJ2-2, with a weak D call TRBD2 (7 bases). Trimming removed 6 bases at V and 4 bases at J, with 19 bases between. The CDR3 runs to 16 residues. Germline V CDR1 and CDR2: SGHNT, YYREEE (reference sequence). The CDR3 region is CASTTEGGRGTGELFF. CDR3 coding DNA: TGTGCCAGCACCACAGAGGGGGGGCGGGGCACCGGGGAGCTGTTTTTT.

The chain recombines TRBV6-6 with TRBJ1-1; tentative D call: TRBD1 (5 bases). CDR1 is MNHNY, CDR2 SVGAGI, per germline (reference sequence). The germline V and J ends were trimmed by 5 bases and 0 bases, with 13 bases remaining between them. The CDR3 loop spans 15 amino acids. The DNA for the CDR3 is TGTGCCAGCAGTCAGGGACGGGGGATGAACACTGAAGCTTTCTTT. As protein: CASSQGRGMNTEAFF.

V gene TRBV5-8 combines with J gene TRBJ2-7; weak D call: TRBD2 (5 bases). Trimming removed 0 bases at V and 9 bases at J, with 13 bases between. CDR1 and CDR2 from the germline V gene are SGHTS and YDEGEE. CDR3 length: 13 residues. In DNA form, the CDR3 reads TGTGCCAGCAGCTTGGGTGGGAGTCCGATGCAGTACGTC. The encoded protein is CASSLGGSPMQYV.

The V and J genes are TRBV7-9 and TRBJ1-1; TRBD1 matches at 9 bases. Germline assignment: CDR1 SEHNR and CDR2 FQNEAQ (reference sequence). This CDR3 region has 12 residues. The J segment lost 7 bases and the V segment lost 5 bases, leaving 2 bases of the junction unmatched. CDR3 in amino acids: CASSLGQGEAFF. Here the CDR3 DNA reads TGTGCCAGCAGCCTGGGACAGGGTGAAGCTTTCTTT.

The V call is TRBV28, the J call TRBJ2-7, with D tentatively TRBD1 (5 bases). The CDR3 contains 15 residues. V was trimmed by 7 bases and J by 1 base, leaving 17 bases between them. Germline CDR1 reads MDHEN; CDR2 reads SYDVKM. CDR3 DNA: TGTGCCAGCAATGCTTCAGGAAGGGGATCCTACGAGCAGTACGTC. Translation: CASNASGRGSYEQYV.

The chain is built from TRBV5-6 and TRBJ2-2; no definite D call. V gave up 0 bases and J gave up 1 base, with 4 bases separating them. This CDR3 contains 14 residues. Germline loops: CDR1 SGHDT, CDR2 YYEEEE. CDR3 protein: CASSLGQNTGELFF. CDR3 bases: TGTGCCAGCAGCTTGGGGCAGAACACCGGGGAGCTGTTTTTT.

V gene TRBV4-2 combines with J gene TRBJ2-2; 9 bases are a match to TRBD2. V shed 4 bases and J 8 bases; nucleotides not matched to a gene: 11. Germline V gene sequence: CDR1 LGHNA, CDR2 YNFKEQ. The CDR3 totals 16 residues. CDR3 bases: TGTGCCAGCAGCCCCCAGGGCGGAGCGGGGGGAGGGGAGCTGTTTTTT. Residues: CASSPQGGAGGGELFF.

This clone was seen just once. The V call is TRBV6-6, the J call TRBJ2-3, with 11 bases that match TRBD2. V lost 5 bases and J lost 4; bases outside the gene matches: 5. This CDR3 is built from 15 residues. Per the germline V gene, CDR1 is MNHNY and CDR2 is SVGAGI (reference sequence). The CDR3 is CASSPRTSGSDTQYF. The DNA for the CDR3 is TGTGCCAGCAGTCCTAGGACTAGCGGGTCAGATACGCAGTATTTT.

The chain is built from TRBV5-5 and TRBJ2-6, with TRBD2 matching over 7 bases. Losses at the gene ends were 4 bases for V and 3 bases for J; bases not matched to a gene: 10. The germline V gene has CDR1 SGHKS and CDR2 YYEKEE (reference sequence). The CDR3 is 17 residues long. The CDR3, as DNA: TGTGCCAGCAGCCTCCCCTTACTAGCGAGTGGGGCCAACGTCCTGACTTTC. Its protein product is CASSLPLLASGANVLTF.

A remark on this clone: A read error may produce the germline difference seen at one junction end. The chain has TRBV7-9 and TRBJ2-3; 14 nucleotides agree with TRBD2. Germline assignment: CDR1 SEHNR and CDR2 FQNEAQ (reference sequence). The length of the CDR3 is 17 residues. This CDR3 is CSSSSRLAGGSTDTQYF. The CDR3 nucleotides read TGTTCCAGCAGCTCCCGACTAGCGGGGGGGAGCACAGATACGCAGTATTTT.